These 20 T cell receptor beta chains share one sample of origin, sequenced in a study of cytomegalovirus exposure and HLA in healthy donors. In the PCR, 60 Vbeta and 13 Jbeta primers were used. Here immunoSEQ multiplex PCR was the method, and the copy in TCRdb shows in-frame clones only, minus some. Of approximately 150,000 clones in the sample, approximately 80% were seen once. Sequences were obtained from PBMCs. These receptors all come from a man between 35 and 55 years old in good health and CMV-seronegative.

The gene calls are TRBV7-2 and TRBJ1-2; tentative D call: TRBD1 (6 bases). The V end lost 1 base, the J end lost 6 bases, and 12 bases lay between the germline ends. Germline CDR1 SGHTA, CDR2 FQGNSA. This CDR3 has 14 residues. The CDR3: CASSLVGGAHGYTF. The CDR3 DNA reads TGTGCCAGCAGCTTAGTGGGGGGGGCTCATGGCTACACCTTC.

The V and J genes are TRBV7-2 and TRBJ2-3; 8 bases line up with TRBD2. The V gene end was trimmed by 5 bases and the J gene end by 7 bases; junction bases not matched to a gene: 17. Germline V gene sequence: CDR1 SGHTA, CDR2 FQGNSA. This CDR3 is 17 amino acids long. The CDR3, as DNA: TGTGCCAGCAGCGTTGAGACCCGGGGGGGCTCATCTTATACGCAGTATTTT. Translation gives CASSVETRGGSSYTQYF.

V usage is TRBV6-1 and J usage is TRBJ1-1, with 8 bases that match TRBD1. J was trimmed by 2 bases and V by 7 bases; bases with no gene match: 6. The CDR3 length is 14 residues. Germline CDR1 is MNHNS and CDR2 is SASEGT. The CDR3 nucleotides are TGTGCCAGCACTACGGACAGGGTAAACACTGAAGCTTTCTTT. Amino acid sequence: CASTTDRVNTEAFF.

The V and J genes are TRBV20-1 and TRBJ1-2; D possibly corresponds to TRBD1 (6 bases). The CDR3 is made up of 11 amino acids. Per germline, CDR1 DFQATT and CDR2 SNEGSKA (reference sequence). V shed 3 bases and J shed 14 bases, with 16 bases lying between them. Here the CDR3 DNA reads TGCAGTGCTAGTACAGGGCTTATGGGTACCTTC. It specifies CSASTGLMGTF.

The V and J genes are TRBV5-6 and TRBJ2-1, with a tentative D call TRBD1 (6 bases). Germline V CDR1 and CDR2: SGHDT, YYEEEE. Deletions cut 1 base from V and 0 bases from J, with 8 bases between. The CDR3 consists of 15 residues. CDR3: CASSLQGSSYNEQFF. CDR3 nucleotides: TGTGCCAGCAGCTTGCAGGGGAGCTCCTACAATGAGCAGTTCTTC.

This clone was counted once. V usage is TRBV6-5 and J usage is TRBJ1-1; 8 bases map to TRBD1. This CDR3 has 15 amino acids. CDR1 and CDR2 from the germline V gene are MNHEY and SVGAGI. The ends lost 2 bases at V and 7 bases at J; junction bases unmatched: 9. Here the CDR3 reads CASSYQGASPYEAFF. CDR3 bases: TGTGCCAGCAGTTACCAGGGGGCGAGTCCCTATGAAGCTTTCTTT.

The chain recombines TRBV5-1 with TRBJ1-5, with TRBD1 identical over 9 bases. The J segment lost 3 bases and the V segment lost 5 bases, leaving 6 bases of the junction unmatched. Per germline, CDR1 SGHRS and CDR2 YFSETQ. The CDR3 extends over 15 amino acids. CDR3 nucleotide sequence: TGCGCCAGCAGAATCGACAGGGGGGTCAATCAGCCCCAGCATTTT. This sequence encodes CASRIDRGVNQPQHF.

The chain carries TRBV19 and TRBJ1-2, with 7 nucleotides matching TRBD1. The germline V gene encodes CDR1 LNHDA and CDR2 SQIVND (reference sequence). This CDR3 contains 15 residues. Trimming removed 6 bases from V and 2 bases from J; junction bases left unmatched: 9. CDR3 protein: CASSSRRQGNYGYTF. As DNA, the CDR3 is TGTGCCAGTAGCTCCCGGCGACAGGGAAACTATGGCTACACCTTC. The full variable domain, rest sourced from reference TRBV19 and TRBJ1-2, is DGGITQSPKYLFRKEGQNVTLSCEQNLNHDAMYWYRQDPGQGLRLIYYSQIVNDFQKGDIAEGYSVSREKKESFPLTVTSAQKNPTAFYLCASSSRRQGNYGYTFGSGTRLTVV.

The chain combines TRBV25-1 with TRBJ1-2; TRBD1 matches at 10 bases. The ends lost 4 bases at V and 8 bases at J; junction bases unmatched: 4. There are 13 residues in the CDR3. Looked up from germline, CDR1 is MGHDK and CDR2 is SYGVNS. The CDR3 loop reads CASSGLTGGGYTF. The CDR3 DNA reads as TGTGCCAGCAGTGGTCTGACAGGGGGCGGCTACACCTTC.

The chain couples TRBV6-1 to TRBJ1-1; D is perhaps TRBD1 (5 bases). The CDR3 runs to 14 residues. CDR1 is MNHNS, CDR2 SASEGT, per germline. Trimming left V 6 bases short and J 5 bases short, with 16 bases between. This CDR3 reads CASRVKVEGTEAFF. DNA for the CDR3: TGTGCCAGCAGAGTGAAAGTGGAGGGGACTGAAGCTTTCTTT.

The chain uses TRBV19 and TRBJ2-5; D might be TRBD2 (6 bases). The CDR3 length is 14 residues. Germline V gene lookup returns CDR1 LNHDA and CDR2 SQIVND (reference sequence). Trimming pared 6 bases from V and 5 bases from J, leaving 16 bases between. The CDR3 DNA reads as TGTGCCAGTAGCCTGCGGGGACTTGGGGAGACCCAGTACTTC. Amino acid sequence: CASSLRGLGETQYF.

The chain is built from TRBV4-1 and TRBJ2-1; D is unresolved. Germline V gene sequence: CDR1 MGHRA, CDR2 YSYEKL. This CDR3 is built from 14 residues. The V end was cut by 0 bases, the J end by 4 bases, with 7 bases between. Written as DNA, the CDR3 is TGCGCCAGCAGCCAAGATGACGGGTACAATGAGCAGTTCTTC. Protein: CASSQDDGYNEQFF.

The chain joins TRBV5-4 to TRBJ2-2; no firm D call. The germline CDR1 and CDR2 sequences are SGHNT and YYREEE (reference sequence). The CDR3 extends over 16 amino acids. The V end was cut by 2 bases, the J end by 2 bases, with 13 bases between. CDR3 residues: CASSLSRRHNTGELFF. Written as DNA, the CDR3 is TGTGCCAGCAGCTTATCTCGCAGGCACAACACCGGGGAGCTGTTTTTT.

The CDR3 spells CASSLAQGETQYF. CDR3 nucleotides: TGTGCCAGCAGCTTAGCACAGGGGGAGACCCAGTACTTC. The V and J genes are TRBV7-9 and TRBJ2-5, with TRBD1 identical over 7 bases. The germline V gene encodes CDR1 SEHNR and CDR2 FQNEAQ (reference sequence). The V gene end was trimmed by 0 bases and the J gene end by 5 bases; junction bases not matched to a gene: 0. The CDR3 sequence is 13 residues long.

This clone came up once. The gene calls are TRBV5-4 and TRBJ2-5; a weak D match, TRBD1 (5 bases). Germline CDR1 is SGHNT and CDR2 is YYREEE (reference sequence). V lost 2 bases and J lost 5, with 13 bases in between. The CDR3 contains 14 residues. CDR3 loop: CASSLGVELETQYF. The CDR3 DNA reads as TGTGCCAGCAGCTTAGGGGTGGAGTTGGAGACCCAGTACTTC.

V is TRBV2 and J is TRBJ2-1; 13 bases fit TRBD2. Trimming removed 1 base from V and 9 bases from J; junction bases left unmatched: 3. CDR3 size: 15 residues. CDR1 and CDR2 from the germline V gene are SNHLY and FYNNEI. CDR3 nucleotides: TGTGCCAGCAGTGAAGTAACTAGCGGGGGGGCTGAGCAGTTCTTC. Residues: CASSEVTSGGAEQFF. The whole variable domain, filled in from reference TRBV2 and TRBJ2-1, reads EPEVTQTPSHQVTQMGQEVILRCVPISNHLYFYWYRQILGQKVEFLVSFYNNEISEKSEIFDDQFSVERPDGSNFTLKIRSTKLEDSAMYFCASSEVTSGGAEQFFGPGTRLTVL.

The chain employs TRBV2 and TRBJ2-1; D unclear. CDR3 size: 15 residues. Trimming removed 4 bases at V and 2 bases at J, with 12 bases between. Looked up from germline, CDR1 is SNHLY and CDR2 is FYNNEI. The CDR3 loop is CASSVQALPYNEQFF. CDR3 nucleotides: TGTGCCAGCAGTGTGCAAGCGCTACCCTACAATGAGCAGTTCTTC.

V gene TRBV4-2 combines with J gene TRBJ1-5; 7 bases fit TRBD1. V lost 4 bases, J lost 5 bases, and 8 bases stayed unmatched. CDR3 length equals 15 residues. CDR1 LGHNA and CDR2 YNFKEQ come from the germline V gene. The CDR3 here is CASSLVRGLDQPQHF. CDR3 sequence (DNA): TGTGCCAGCAGCCTTGTAAGGGGGCTGGATCAGCCCCAGCATTTT.

This clone was found once. The chain carries TRBV5-1 and TRBJ2-1; a possible D gene is TRBD2 (5 bases). Trimming removed 4 bases at V and 6 bases at J, with 14 bases between. CDR1 is SGHRS and CDR2 is YFSETQ in the germline V gene. The CDR3 has 14 amino acids. Here the CDR3 DNA reads TGCGCCAGCAGCGCGGCCGGGGTAACCAATGAGCAGTTCTTC. It encodes CASSAAGVTNEQFF.

The chain is built from TRBV7-3 and TRBJ1-1, with TRBD1 matching over 7 bases. The junction had 6 bases not matched to a gene; V was cut back by 5 bases and J by 3 bases. This CDR3 has 14 residues. Germline CDR1 and CDR2: SGHTA and FQGTGA. The CDR3 here is CASSPGDSHTEAFF. The CDR3, as DNA: TGTGCCAGCAGCCCCGGGGACAGTCACACTGAAGCTTTCTTT.